This T cell receptor (beta chain) was observed in a study of OX40 agonist ivuxolimab in advanced cancers. TCRdb's copy holds only in-frame clones and misses some; the assay was immunoSEQ multiplex PCR. The sample shows around 110,000 clones, just over 90% of them seen only once. This CDR3 has 15 residues. Germline V gives CDR1 KGHSH, CDR2 LQKENI. V lost 1 base and J 6 bases, leaving 13 bases between the germline ends. To note about this clone: Its antigen is still unknown.

General study points: Not determined was the antigen specificity of the expanded peripheral T cells. In a subset of nonresponders, normalized T-cell clonal expansion was also low.

The chain joins TRBV18 to TRBJ2-1; D might be TRBD1 (6 bases). This sequence was found in an adult with an advanced solid tumor such as melanoma, head and neck, liver or kidney cancer. This sample comprised CD4+ or CD8+ T cells sorted from blood, obtained in a trial of the OX40 agonist ivuxolimab. CDR3 nucleotide sequence: TGTGCCAGCTCACCACTACAGGGACCCAGCAATGAGCAGTTCTTC. Protein: CASSPLQGPSNEQFF.